These 17 T cell receptor beta chains originate from one sample sequenced in a study of blood T cell repertoires in COVID-19. Profiled with immunoSEQ multiplex PCR; TCRdb holds only in-frame clones, not every one. The sample records 150,000 or so clones, around 84% being singletons. Sequencing was carried out using PBMCs or T cells enriched from blood (not recorded which). The receptors come from a man aged 50 or older who had recovered from COVID-19.

The J gene is TRBJ2-5, the V gene TRBV27; D gene ambiguous. CDR1 is MNHEY and CDR2 is SMNVEV in the germline V gene (reference sequence). The CDR3 has 13 residues. Trimming took off 4 bases at V and 8 bases at J, with 14 bases between the two ends. Here the CDR3 DNA reads TGTGCCAGCAGTTACAACAGAGCTTTAACCCAGTACTTC. This codes for CASSYNRALTQYF.

The table lists this clone with a few counts. The J gene is TRBJ1-3, the V gene TRBV2, with TRBD1 as a possible D gene (5 bases). Germline loops: CDR1 SNHLY, CDR2 FYNNEI. The CDR3 is 13 amino acids. V was shortened by 7 bases and J by 0 bases, with 7 bases between the two germline ends. The CDR3 DNA reads TGTGCCAGCACGGGACTCTCTGGAAACACCATATATTTT. Encoded protein: CASTGLSGNTIYF. Looking up the rest from reference TRBV2 and TRBJ1-3 gives the full variable domain: EPEVTQTPSHQVTQMGQEVILRCVPISNHLYFYWYRQILGQKVEFLVSFYNNEISEKSEIFDDQFSVERPDGSNFTLKIRSTKLEDSAMYFCASTGLSGNTIYFGEGSWLTVV.

This chain uses TRBV4-1 with TRBJ2-2; 9 bases are a match to TRBD2. The CDR3 is 18 residues long. V trimming: 0 bases; J trimming: 8 bases; junction bases outside the gene matches: 13. CDR1 and CDR2 (germline): MGHRA, YSYEKL. This CDR3 reads CASSQDRFAGGPSGELFF. The CDR3 region has the DNA TGCGCCAGCAGCCAAGATCGGTTTGCGGGGGGGCCGAGTGGGGAGCTGTTTTTT.

The rearrangement links TRBV19 to TRBJ1-1; TRBD1 agrees at 9 bases. The CDR3 spans 14 residues. CDR1 is LNHDA, CDR2 SQIVND, per germline (reference sequence). V lost 7 bases to trimming and J lost 1 base; unmatched junction nucleotides: 4. The CDR3 here is CASMGQGGNTEAFF. As DNA, the CDR3 is TGTGCCAGTATGGGACAGGGCGGGAACACTGAAGCTTTCTTT. Full variable domain (remainder filled in from reference TRBV19 and TRBJ1-1): DGGITQSPKYLFRKEGQNVTLSCEQNLNHDAMYWYRQDPGQGLRLIYYSQIVNDFQKGDIAEGYSVSREKKESFPLTVTSAQKNPTAFYLCASMGQGGNTEAFFGQGTRLTVV.

The rearrangement uses TRBV28 and TRBJ2-1; D call uncertain. Trimming removed 3 bases from V and 5 bases from J, with 5 bases in between. The CDR3 totals 12 residues. In germline, CDR1 is MDHEN, CDR2 SYDVKM. The CDR3 DNA follows: TGTGCCAGCAGTTTGGGCCACAATGAGCAGTTCTTC. Protein sequence: CASSLGHNEQFF.

This chain connects TRBV7-9 to TRBJ2-7; 8 bases map to TRBD2. Germline values: CDR1 SEHNR, CDR2 FQNEAQ (reference sequence). CDR3 length equals 16 residues. V dropped 1 base and J dropped 0; count of bases not matched to a gene: 5. The CDR3 loop reads CASSLGAGVFSYEQYF. In DNA form, the CDR3 reads TGTGCCAGCAGCTTAGGAGCGGGGGTTTTCTCCTACGAGCAGTACTTC.

The CDR3 DNA is TGTGCCAGCAGTTATAGCGGAGCCTACGAGCAGTACTTC. Encoded protein: CASSYSGAYEQYF. This chain joins TRBV27 and TRBJ2-7, with TRBD2 as a possible D gene (6 bases). The CDR3 is 13 residues long. The germline CDR1 and CDR2 sequences are MNHEY and SMNVEV (reference sequence). The V gene lost 4 bases and the J gene lost 2 bases, with 9 bases spanning the gap.

The chain employs TRBV5-4 and TRBJ1-2, with 9 bases identical to TRBD1. The junction had 1 base not matched to a gene; V was cut back by 3 bases and J by 4 bases. CDR1 and CDR2 from the germline V gene are SGHNT and YYREEE (reference sequence). The CDR3 has 13 residues. Here the CDR3 DNA reads TGTGCCAGCAGCTCGACAGGGGGCTATGGCTACACCTTC. It codes for CASSSTGGYGYTF.

The V call is TRBV9, the J call TRBJ2-5; 9 bases are shared with TRBD2. The CDR3 spans 18 residues. From germline, CDR1 is SGDLS and CDR2 YYNGEE. With 3 bases clipped from V and 1 base from J, the junction kept 13 bases outside the gene matches. Here the CDR3 reads CASSEPALSGGTQETQYF. DNA for the CDR3: TGTGCCAGCAGCGAACCCGCCCTTAGCGGGGGAACCCAAGAGACCCAGTACTTC. Drawing the rest from reference TRBV9 and TRBJ2-5, the complete variable domain is DSGVTQTPKHLITATGQRVTLRCSPRSGDLSVYWYQQSLDQGLQFLIQYYNGEERAKGNILERFSAQQFPDLHSELNLSSLELGDSALYFCASSEPALSGGTQETQYFGPGTRLLVL.

The chain links TRBV28 to TRBJ1-1; weak D call: TRBD1 (6 bases). This CDR3 is built from 16 residues. CDR1 and CDR2 (germline): MDHEN, SYDVKM. The V gene lost 8 bases and the J gene lost 0 bases, with 19 bases spanning the gap. In DNA, the CDR3 is TGTGCCAGCCACAAGCCGGGACAAACTATGAACACTGAAGCTTTCTTT. This codes for CASHKPGQTMNTEAFF.

A note on this clone: A junction end diverges from the germline sequence, so it may reflect a read error. J is TRBJ1-4 and V is TRBV7-7; D remains ambiguous. From germline, CDR1 is SSHAT and CDR2 FNYEAQ (reference sequence). CDR3 length: 15 amino acids. CDR3 nucleotide sequence: TGTGCTAGCAGCTTAGGTCTTGGCGGAGCTGAAAAACTGTTTTTT. It encodes CASSLGLGGAEKLFF.

CDR3 protein: CASREQTTNEKLFF. In DNA form, the CDR3 reads TGTGCCAGTAGGGAACAGACAACTAATGAAAAACTGTTTTTT. The rearrangement uses TRBV19 and TRBJ1-4, with D unclear. CDR3 length: 14 amino acids. With 6 bases removed from V and 0 bases from J, the gap between germline ends came to 8 bases. Germline V gene data show CDR1 as LNHDA and CDR2 as SQIVND (reference sequence).

V is TRBV6-5 and J is TRBJ1-3; no firm D call. The ends were cut back, 5 bases at V and 4 bases at J, with 3 bases in the middle. CDR3 length: 11 residues. In germline, CDR1 is MNHEY, CDR2 SVGAGI. The CDR3 sequence is CASSRGNTIYF. Here the CDR3 DNA reads TGTGCCAGCAGTCGGGGAAACACCATATATTTT.

The chain links TRBV2 to TRBJ2-3; D is unclear. Germline V CDR1 and CDR2: SNHLY, FYNNEI. Trimming took 6 bases from V and 4 from J, leaving 11 bases between them. This CDR3 spans 13 amino acids. Here the CDR3 reads CASSSLEADTQYF. Written as DNA, the CDR3 is TGTGCCAGCAGCTCGCTAGAGGCAGATACGCAGTATTTT.

The genes are TRBV20-1 and TRBJ1-2; D is unclear. Trimming removed 1 base from V and 8 bases from J, with 8 bases in between. Germline V CDR1 and CDR2: DFQATT, SNEGSKA (reference sequence). The CDR3 contains 11 residues. CDR3 sequence reads: CSARATVGYTF. CDR3 sequence (DNA): TGCAGTGCTAGAGCCACAGTCGGCTACACCTTC.

This chain joins TRBV30 and TRBJ2-7; TRBD2 matches 11 bases. This CDR3 has 15 amino acids. With 1 base clipped from V and 5 bases from J, the junction kept 7 bases outside the gene matches. Germline V CDR1 and CDR2: GTSNPN, SVGIG (reference sequence). CDR3 nucleotide sequence: TGTGCCTGGAGTGCCAGACTAGCGGGGCTCGACGAGCAGTACTTC. Amino acid sequence: CAWSARLAGLDEQYF.

CDR3 amino acids: CASSPNDRASGNTIYF. CDR3 bases: TGCGCCAGCAGCCCTAATGACAGGGCTTCTGGAAACACCATATATTTT. The chain combines TRBV4-1 with TRBJ1-3, with TRBD1 matching 7 bases. With 4 bases clipped from V and 1 base from J, the junction kept 7 bases outside the gene matches. This CDR3 comprises 16 residues. Germline V lookup: CDR1 MGHRA, CDR2 YSYEKL.